This T cell receptor (beta chain) was sequenced for a study of identical twins. After template switching added a universal primer site, the resulting cDNA carried unique molecular identifiers. TCRdb recomputed calls from the 5' RACE reads with MiXCR, one row per CDR3 protein. The data show over 550,000 distinct CDR3 sequences, with about 7.1% seen just once and over 1.5% held by the top ten. Germline CDR1 is SQVTM and CDR2 is ANQGSEA. The CDR3 totals 13 residues. V was pared by 4 bases and J by 1 base, with 10 bases between. This clonotype was counted between two and nine times. The antigen remains unidentified. General study findings and limits: Within monozygotic twins, out-of-frame TCR alpha sharing was underestimated by the models. Cord blood beta clonotypes present at high abundance carried fewer insertions; no such pattern appeared in memory repertoires.

These records were also assigned to another study, of yellow fever vaccine responses in identical twins. From that second work: Among the twins, the vaccine T cell response reportedly seemed partly convergent and partly personalized.

Sequencing input: PBMCs. The rearrangement uses TRBV29-1 and TRBJ2-5, with TRBD1 as a possible D gene (5 bases). This clonotype was sampled from a woman aged 18-29 years in good health. The chain's CDR3 is CSVVRGIQETQYF. CDR3 sequence (DNA): TGCAGCGTTGTAAGGGGTATCCAAGAGACCCAGTACTTC. The full variable domain, rest sourced from reference TRBV29-1 and TRBJ2-5, is SAVISQKPSRDICQRGTSLTIQCQVDSQVTMMFWYRQQPGQSLTLIATANQGSEATYESGFVIDKFPISRPNLTFSTLTVSNMSPEDSSIYLCSVVRGIQETQYFGPGTRLLVL.